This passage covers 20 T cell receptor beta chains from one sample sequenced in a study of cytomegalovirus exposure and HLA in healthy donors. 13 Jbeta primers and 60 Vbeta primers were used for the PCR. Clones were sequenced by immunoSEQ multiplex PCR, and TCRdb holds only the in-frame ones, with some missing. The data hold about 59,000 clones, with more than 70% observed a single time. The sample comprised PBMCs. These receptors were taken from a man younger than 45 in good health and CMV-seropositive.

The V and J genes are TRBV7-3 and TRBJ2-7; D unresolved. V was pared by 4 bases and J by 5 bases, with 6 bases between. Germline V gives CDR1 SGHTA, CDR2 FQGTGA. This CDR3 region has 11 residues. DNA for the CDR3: TGTGCCAGCAGCTCCGGTCACGAGCAGTACTTC. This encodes CASSSGHEQYF. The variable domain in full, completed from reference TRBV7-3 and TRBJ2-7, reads GAGVSQTPSNKVTEKGKYVELRCDPISGHTALYWYRQSLGQGPEFLIYFQGTGAADDSGLPNDRFFAVRPEGSVSTLKIQRTERGDSAVYLCASSSGHEQYFGPGTRLTVT.

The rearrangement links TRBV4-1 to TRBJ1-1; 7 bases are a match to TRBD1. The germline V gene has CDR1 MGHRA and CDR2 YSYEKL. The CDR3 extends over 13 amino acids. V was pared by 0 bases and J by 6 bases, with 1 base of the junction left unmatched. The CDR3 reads CASSQDRGAEAFF. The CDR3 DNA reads TGCGCCAGCAGCCAAGACAGGGGGGCTGAAGCTTTCTTT.

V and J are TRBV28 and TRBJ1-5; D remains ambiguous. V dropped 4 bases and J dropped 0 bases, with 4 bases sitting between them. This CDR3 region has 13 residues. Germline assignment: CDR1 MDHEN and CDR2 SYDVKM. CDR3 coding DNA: TGTGCCAGCAGTTACTATAGCAATCAGCCCCAGCATTTT. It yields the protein CASSYYSNQPQHF.

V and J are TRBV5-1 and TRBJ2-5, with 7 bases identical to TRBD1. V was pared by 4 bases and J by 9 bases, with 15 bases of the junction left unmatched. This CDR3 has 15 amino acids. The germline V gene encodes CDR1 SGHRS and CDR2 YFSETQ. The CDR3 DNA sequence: TGCGCCAGCAGCCCGACAGGGACCCCAGAGTGGGCCCAGTACTTC. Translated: CASSPTGTPEWAQYF.

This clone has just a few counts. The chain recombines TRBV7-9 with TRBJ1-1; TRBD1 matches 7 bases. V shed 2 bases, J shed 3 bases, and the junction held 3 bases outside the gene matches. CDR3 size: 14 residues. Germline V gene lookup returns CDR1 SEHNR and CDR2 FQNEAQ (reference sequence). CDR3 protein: CASSLLRGDTEAFF. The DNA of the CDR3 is TGTGCCAGCAGCTTACTCAGGGGGGACACTGAAGCTTTCTTT.

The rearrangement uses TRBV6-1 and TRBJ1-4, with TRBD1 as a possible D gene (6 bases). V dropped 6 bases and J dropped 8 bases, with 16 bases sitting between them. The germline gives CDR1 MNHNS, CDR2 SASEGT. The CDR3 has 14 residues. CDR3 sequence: CASSKGEVSEKLFF. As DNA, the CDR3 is TGTGCCAGCAGCAAGGGGGAAGTAAGCGAAAAACTGTTTTTT.

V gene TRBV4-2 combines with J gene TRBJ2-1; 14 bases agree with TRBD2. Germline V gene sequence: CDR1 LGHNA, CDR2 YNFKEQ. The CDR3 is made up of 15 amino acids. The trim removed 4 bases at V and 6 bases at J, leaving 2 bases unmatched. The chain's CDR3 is CASSPGTSGSNEQFF. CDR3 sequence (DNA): TGTGCCAGCAGCCCTGGGACTAGCGGGAGCAATGAGCAGTTCTTC.

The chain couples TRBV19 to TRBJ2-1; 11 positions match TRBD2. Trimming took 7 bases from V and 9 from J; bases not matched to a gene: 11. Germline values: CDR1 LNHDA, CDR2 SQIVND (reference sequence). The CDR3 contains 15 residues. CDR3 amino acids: CASKISGRVTGEQFF. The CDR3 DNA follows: TGTGCCAGTAAGATTAGCGGGAGGGTTACGGGTGAGCAGTTCTTC.

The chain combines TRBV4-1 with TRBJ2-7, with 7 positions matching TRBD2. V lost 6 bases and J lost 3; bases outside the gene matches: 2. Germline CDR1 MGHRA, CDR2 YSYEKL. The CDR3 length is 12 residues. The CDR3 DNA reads TGCGCCAGCAGAGCTAGCGGCTACGAGCAGTACTTC. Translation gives CASRASGYEQYF.

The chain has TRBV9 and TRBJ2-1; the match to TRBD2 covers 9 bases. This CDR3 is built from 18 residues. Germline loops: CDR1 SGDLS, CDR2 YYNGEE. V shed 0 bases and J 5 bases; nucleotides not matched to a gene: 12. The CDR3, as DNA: TGTGCCAGCAGCGTAGGGGGACTAGCCCACCTACAAAACAATGAGCAGTTCTTC. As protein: CASSVGGLAHLQNNEQFF.

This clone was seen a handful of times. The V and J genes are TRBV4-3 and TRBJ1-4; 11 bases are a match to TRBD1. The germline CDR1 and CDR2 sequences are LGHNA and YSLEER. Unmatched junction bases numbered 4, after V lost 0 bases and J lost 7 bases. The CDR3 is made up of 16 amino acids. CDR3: CASSQEGTGGGEKLFF. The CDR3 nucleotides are TGCGCCAGCAGCCAAGAGGGGACAGGGGGAGGTGAAAAACTGTTTTTT.

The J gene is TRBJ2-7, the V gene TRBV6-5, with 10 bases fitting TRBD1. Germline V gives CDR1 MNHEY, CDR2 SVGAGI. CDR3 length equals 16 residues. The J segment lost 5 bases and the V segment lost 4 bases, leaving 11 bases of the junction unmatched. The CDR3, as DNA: TGTGCCAGCAGTTCCAATCCGGGACAGGGGTCCGACGAGCAGTACTTC. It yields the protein CASSSNPGQGSDEQYF.

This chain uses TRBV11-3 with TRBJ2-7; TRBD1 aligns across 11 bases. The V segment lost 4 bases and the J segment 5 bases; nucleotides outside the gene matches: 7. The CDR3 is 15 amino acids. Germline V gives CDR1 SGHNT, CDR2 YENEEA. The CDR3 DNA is TGTGCCAGCAGCTCAGGACAGGGGGCGATCGACGAGCAGTACTTC. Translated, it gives CASSSGQGAIDEQYF.

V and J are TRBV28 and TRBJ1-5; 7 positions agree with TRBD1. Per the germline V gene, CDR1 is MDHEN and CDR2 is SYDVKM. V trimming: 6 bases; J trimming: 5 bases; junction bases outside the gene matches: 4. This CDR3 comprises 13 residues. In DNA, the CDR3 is TGTGCCAGCAGGGGACAGCCCGATCAGCCCCAGCATTTT. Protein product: CASRGQPDQPQHF.

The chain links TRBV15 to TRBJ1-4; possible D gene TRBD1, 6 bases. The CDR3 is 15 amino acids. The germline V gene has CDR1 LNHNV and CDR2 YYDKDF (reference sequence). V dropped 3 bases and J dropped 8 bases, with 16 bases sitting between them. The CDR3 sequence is CATSSPRDKWEKLFF. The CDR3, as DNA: TGTGCCACCAGCAGCCCCCGGGACAAGTGGGAAAAACTGTTTTTT.

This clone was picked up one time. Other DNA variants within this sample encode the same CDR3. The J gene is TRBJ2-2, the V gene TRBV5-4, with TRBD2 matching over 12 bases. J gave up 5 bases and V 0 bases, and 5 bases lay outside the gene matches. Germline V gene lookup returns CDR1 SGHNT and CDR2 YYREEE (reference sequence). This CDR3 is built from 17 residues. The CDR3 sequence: CASSLGLAGGGTGELFF. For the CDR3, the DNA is TGTGCCAGCAGCTTGGGGCTAGCGGGAGGGGGTACCGGGGAGCTGTTTTTT.

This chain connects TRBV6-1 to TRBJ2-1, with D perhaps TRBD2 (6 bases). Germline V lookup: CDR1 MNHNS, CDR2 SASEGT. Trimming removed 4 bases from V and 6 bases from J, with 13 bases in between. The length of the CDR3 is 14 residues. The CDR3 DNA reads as TGTGCCAGCAGTGGCCGGGACTCGACCAATGAGCAGTTCTTC. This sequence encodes CASSGRDSTNEQFF.

Here the CDR3 reads CASSLAEGPTYEQYF. The CDR3 DNA reads TGTGCCAGCAGCTTAGCGGAGGGGCCGACCTACGAGCAGTACTTC. The rearrangement links TRBV7-6 to TRBJ2-7; tentatively, D is TRBD2 (6 bases). V lost 0 bases and J lost 2, with 11 bases in between. The CDR3 extends over 15 amino acids. Germline V gives CDR1 SGHVS, CDR2 FNYEAQ.

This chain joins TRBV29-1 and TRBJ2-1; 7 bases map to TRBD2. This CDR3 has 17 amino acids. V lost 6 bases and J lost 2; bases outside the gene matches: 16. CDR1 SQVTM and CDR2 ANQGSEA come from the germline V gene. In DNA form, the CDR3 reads TGCAGCGTAAGTCTATGGGAGCCGGGGAGGGCCTACAATGAGCAGTTCTTC. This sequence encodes CSVSLWEPGRAYNEQFF.

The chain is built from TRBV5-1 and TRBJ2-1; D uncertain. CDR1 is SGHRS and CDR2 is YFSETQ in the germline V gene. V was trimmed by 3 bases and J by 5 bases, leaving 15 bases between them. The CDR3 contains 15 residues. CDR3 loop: CASSWSDPTDNEQFF. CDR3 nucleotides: TGCGCCAGCAGCTGGAGTGACCCAACCGACAATGAGCAGTTCTTC.